This passage covers 13 T cell receptor beta chains from one sample sequenced in a study of T cell responses to AZD1222 COVID-19 vaccine. Produced via immunoSEQ multiplex PCR; TCRdb's table is partial and in-frame only. The repertoire holds roughly 87,000 clones, with about nine tenths as singletons. Sequenced material: peripheral blood, taken 28 days after the second AZD1222 dose. These receptors originate from an adult who received the AZD1222 COVID-19 vaccine.

V is TRBV30 and J is TRBJ2-4, with D tentatively TRBD1 or TRBD2 (6 bases each). The V end was cut by 0 bases, the J end by 1 base, with 7 bases between. The CDR3 is 14 amino acids. Germline V lookup: CDR1 GTSNPN, CDR2 SVGIG (reference sequence). The CDR3 protein is CAWSVGGAKNIQYF. The CDR3 nucleotides read TGTGCCTGGAGTGTAGGGGGGGCCAAAAACATTCAGTACTTC.

The rearrangement uses TRBV28 and TRBJ1-6, with TRBD1 matching 7 bases. The germline V gene encodes CDR1 MDHEN and CDR2 SYDVKM. The CDR3 consists of 15 residues. V was clipped by 6 bases and J by 10 bases; unmatched bases: 12. The CDR3 region is CASRHLGTEGSPLHF. Here the CDR3 DNA reads TGTGCCAGCAGGCATTTGGGGACAGAAGGATCACCCCTCCACTTT.

This chain uses TRBV4-1 with TRBJ2-3; 7 nucleotides align to TRBD1. After removal of 0 bases from V and 5 bases from J, the junction contained 5 bases not matched to a gene. CDR1 MGHRA and CDR2 YSYEKL come from the germline V gene. The CDR3 has 15 residues. CDR3 DNA: TGCGCCAGCAGCCAAGATGGTACAGGGGTAGATACGCAGTATTTT. The encoded protein is CASSQDGTGVDTQYF.

The chain couples TRBV19 to TRBJ1-2, with D perhaps matching TRBD1 (5 bases). Germline CDR1 is LNHDA and CDR2 is SQIVND (reference sequence). The V end lost 0 bases, the J end lost 4 bases, and 9 bases lay between the germline ends. The CDR3 consists of 14 residues. Here the CDR3 DNA reads TGTGCCAGTAGTATAGACGGGGGTAGCTATGGCTACACCTTC. Protein: CASSIDGGSYGYTF. Full variable domain (missing parts from reference TRBV19 and TRBJ1-2): DGGITQSPKYLFRKEGQNVTLSCEQNLNHDAMYWYRQDPGQGLRLIYYSQIVNDFQKGDIAEGYSVSREKKESFPLTVTSAQKNPTAFYLCASSIDGGSYGYTFGSGTRLTVV.

This sequence joins TRBV30 and TRBJ1-2, with D perhaps matching TRBD1 (5 bases). V shed 5 bases and J shed 3 bases, with 13 bases lying between them. Looked up from germline, CDR1 is GTSNPN and CDR2 is SVGIG (reference sequence). The CDR3 runs to 13 residues. CDR3 coding DNA: TGTGCCTGGGCCGAGAGGGACGACTATGGCTACACCTTC. Translated: CAWAERDDYGYTF. The full variable domain, its missing parts supplied by reference TRBV30 and TRBJ1-2, is SQTIHQWPATLVQPVGSPLSLECTVEGTSNPNLYWYRQAAGRGLQLLFYSVGIGQISSEVPQNLSASRPQDRQFILSSKKLLLSDSGFYLCAWAERDDYGYTFGSGTRLTVV.

V is TRBV29-1 and J is TRBJ1-2; D is uncertain. Trimming pared 6 bases from V and 2 bases from J, leaving 7 bases between. CDR1 SQVTM and CDR2 ANQGSEA come from the germline V gene. The CDR3 is made up of 11 amino acids. The CDR3 nucleotides are TGCAGCGTCGGAGAGAACTATGGCTACACCTTC. Translating it yields CSVGENYGYTF.

The chain uses TRBV5-4 and TRBJ1-2, with D maybe TRBD1 (5 bases). In germline, CDR1 is SGHNT, CDR2 YYREEE (reference sequence). Trimming pared 4 bases from V and 4 bases from J, leaving 11 bases between. CDR3 length: 13 residues. In nucleotides, the CDR3 is TGTGCCAGCAGCCCGTGGAGGGGCTATGGCTACACCTTC. It is translated as CASSPWRGYGYTF.

The rearrangement links TRBV27 to TRBJ2-3, with 7 positions matching TRBD1. V was clipped by 6 bases and J by 4 bases; unmatched bases: 7. The CDR3 covers 14 residues. In germline, CDR1 is MNHEY, CDR2 SMNVEV (reference sequence). The CDR3 sequence is CASRKITGADTQYF. In nucleotides, the CDR3 is TGTGCCAGCAGGAAAATAACAGGGGCAGATACGCAGTATTTT.

This rearrangement joins TRBV2 to TRBJ1-2, with D unresolved. This CDR3 spans 13 amino acids. V dropped 6 bases and J dropped 2 bases, with 10 bases sitting between them. Germline-derived CDR1 and CDR2 are SNHLY and FYNNEI. The CDR3 loop is CASSVSQNYGYTF. The DNA of the CDR3 is TGTGCCAGCAGCGTATCGCAGAACTATGGCTACACCTTC.

The sample holds one count of this clone. The chain links TRBV28 to TRBJ1-2, with no clear D. CDR3 size: 12 residues. Germline loops: CDR1 MDHEN, CDR2 SYDVKM. V lost 2 bases to trimming and J lost 11 bases, with 12 bases between them. CDR3 sequence (DNA): TGTGCCAGCAGTTTAGTTTCCGGAGGGTACACCTTC. Translation gives CASSLVSGGYTF.

V usage is TRBV7-9 and J usage is TRBJ1-1; tentative D call: TRBD1 (5 bases). V was cut by 5 bases and J by 5 bases, with 21 bases left in between. This CDR3 has 16 residues. Germline lookup yields CDR1 SEHNR and CDR2 FQNEAQ (reference sequence). The CDR3 DNA follows: TGTGCCAGCAGCCAGGGTGGCATAGGCTGGGATACTGAAGCTTTCTTT. Translating gives CASSQGGIGWDTEAFF.

V usage is TRBV7-7 and J usage is TRBJ2-3, with 11 bases that match TRBD2. The CDR3 covers 16 residues. The germline V gene encodes CDR1 SSHAT and CDR2 FNYEAQ (reference sequence). V trimming: 4 bases; J trimming: 5 bases; junction bases outside the gene matches: 8. The CDR3 nucleotides are TGTGCCAGCAGCTCCACTAGCGGGGGTATCGTAGATACGCAGTATTTT. It is translated as CASSSTSGGIVDTQYF.

V and J are TRBV7-3 and TRBJ1-1; D not certain. Trimming left V 1 base short and J 0 bases short, with 9 bases between. This CDR3 spans 15 amino acids. Germline V lookup: CDR1 SGHTA, CDR2 FQGTGA. The CDR3 loop is CASSLNKIMNTEAFF. The CDR3 DNA sequence: TGTGCCAGCAGCTTAAATAAGATTATGAACACTGAAGCTTTCTTT.